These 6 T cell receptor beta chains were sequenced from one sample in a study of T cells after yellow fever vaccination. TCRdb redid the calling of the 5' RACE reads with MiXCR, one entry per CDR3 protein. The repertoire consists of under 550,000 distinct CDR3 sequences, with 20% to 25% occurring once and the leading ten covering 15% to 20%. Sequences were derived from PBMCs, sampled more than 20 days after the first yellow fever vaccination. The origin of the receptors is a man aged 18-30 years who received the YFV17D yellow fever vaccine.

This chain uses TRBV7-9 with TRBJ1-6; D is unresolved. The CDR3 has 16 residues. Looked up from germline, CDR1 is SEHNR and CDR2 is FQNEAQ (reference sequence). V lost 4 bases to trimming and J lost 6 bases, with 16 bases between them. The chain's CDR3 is CASSSHPEGSNSPLHF. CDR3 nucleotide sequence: TGTGCCAGCAGCTCCCACCCGGAGGGTTCTAATTCACCCCTCCACTTT.

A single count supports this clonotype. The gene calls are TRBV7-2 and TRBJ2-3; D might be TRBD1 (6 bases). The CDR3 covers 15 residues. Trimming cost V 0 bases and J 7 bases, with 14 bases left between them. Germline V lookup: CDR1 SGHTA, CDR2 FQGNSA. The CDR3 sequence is CASSLASFQGYTQYF. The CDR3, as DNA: TGTGCCAGCAGCTTAGCCTCCTTCCAGGGGTATACGCAGTATTTT.

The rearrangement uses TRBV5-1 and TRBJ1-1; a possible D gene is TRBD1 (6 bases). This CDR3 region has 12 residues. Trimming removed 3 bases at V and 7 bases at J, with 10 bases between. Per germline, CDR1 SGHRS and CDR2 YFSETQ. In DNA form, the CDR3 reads TGCGCCAGCAGCTCGCTGGACAGTGAAGCTTTCTTT. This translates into CASSSLDSEAFF.

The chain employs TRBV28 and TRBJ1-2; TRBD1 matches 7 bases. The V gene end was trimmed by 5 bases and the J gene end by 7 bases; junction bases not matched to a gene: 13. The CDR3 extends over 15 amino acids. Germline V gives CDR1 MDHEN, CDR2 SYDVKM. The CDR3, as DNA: TGTGCCAGCAGTAACAGGGACAGACCCACCGGTGGCTACACCTTC. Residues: CASSNRDRPTGGYTF.

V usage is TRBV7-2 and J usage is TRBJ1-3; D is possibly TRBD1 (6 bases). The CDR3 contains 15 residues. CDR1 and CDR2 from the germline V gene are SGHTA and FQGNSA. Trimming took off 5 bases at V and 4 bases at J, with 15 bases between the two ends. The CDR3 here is CASSPTGAQGNTIYF. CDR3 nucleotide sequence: TGTGCCAGCAGCCCAACGGGGGCGCAGGGAAACACCATATATTTT.

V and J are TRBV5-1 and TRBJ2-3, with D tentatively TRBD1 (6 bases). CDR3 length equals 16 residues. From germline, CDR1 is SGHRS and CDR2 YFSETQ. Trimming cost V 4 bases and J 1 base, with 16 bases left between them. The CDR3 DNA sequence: TGCGCCAGCAGCCCTGGGTGGGACACCCGCACAGATACGCAGTATTTT. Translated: CASSPGWDTRTDTQYF.